This T cell receptor (beta chain) is from a study of chemoradiotherapy in HPV16-positive cancers. Study-wide results and caveats: During treatment, candidate HPV-specific clones and E7-related motifs expanded in tumor.

For this clone: Its antigen is not identified.

Sequencing was performed with immunoSEQ multiplex PCR; in TCRdb, only in-frame clones are kept and a portion is missing. The sample has 5,400 or so clones, more than 65% seen once. The CDR3 spans 16 residues. The V gene's germline CDR1 is SGDLS and CDR2 YYNGEE. Trimming removed 0 bases from V and 4 bases from J, with 16 bases in between. The chain combines TRBV9 with TRBJ2-5, with D possibly matching TRBD2 (7 bases). Specimen: tumor tissue, collected from a patient who underwent chemoradiotherapy. The clonotype originates from a human donor with HPV-associated anogenital cancer. For the CDR3, the DNA is TGTGCCAGCAGCGTAGGGGGGGGCCGGAGTGGAGAGACCCAGTACTTC. Translation: CASSVGGGRSGETQYF.